The clone carrying this T cell receptor (beta chain) has more than one count but fewer than ten. Antigen specificity is unknown. The CDR3 is 17 residues long. Germline V gives CDR1 LNHDA, CDR2 SQIVND (reference sequence). Trimming shortened V by 7 bases and J by 5 bases, and 24 bases separated the two germline ends. These data are taken from a study of T cells in localized non-small cell lung cancer. The study, taken as a whole, reports: Uninvolved nearby lung showed the greatest T cell clonality, exceeding that found in tumor. Longer overall survival was seen with higher T cell density measured in blood.

Profiled with immunoSEQ multiplex PCR; TCRdb holds only in-frame clones, not every one. The sample includes 900 to 1,500 clones, about two fifths of them seen just once. Specimen: lung tumor tissue, collected before any cancer treatment. J is TRBJ1-5 and V is TRBV19; the D is unclear. The source of this sequence is a male donor at least 60 years old with stage II squamous cell lung carcinoma. DNA for the CDR3: TGTGCCAGTACAAACGAGGGTGTTCAAAACAATTATCAGCCCCAGCATTTT. This gives the protein CASTNEGVQNNYQPQHF.